A selection of T cell receptor beta chains follows, all from one sample in a study of regulatory T cells in long-lasting Graves disease. One entry per CDR3 protein results from TCRdb running MiXCR on the multiplex PCR reads. This table has about 400,000 distinct CDR3 sequences, 14% to 15% appearing once. This sample also belongs to another study, concerning T cells in Graves' hyperthyroidism and ophthalmopathy.

The specimen comprised peripheral blood mononuclear cells (PBMCs), sampled at new diagnosis, from a patient treated with antithyroid drugs. These receptors all come from a woman aged 40 to 50 with Graves disease. The CDR3 runs from the conserved cysteine through the conserved F or W. The order of the fields is V gene, J gene, CDR3 protein.

V gene: TRBV28; J gene: TRBJ2-2; CDR3 protein: CASSLWAGANTGEPFF
V gene: TRBV20-1; J gene: TRBJ2-1; CDR3 protein: CSAGDRASGTYSYNEQFF
V gene: TRBV10-3; J gene: TRBJ2-3; CDR3 protein: CAITNRQGPRTQYF
V gene: TRBV27; J gene: TRBJ1-2; CDR3 protein: CASSLRVWDVGTVGTAYGYTF
V gene: TRBV11-2; J gene: TRBJ2-7; CDR3 protein: CASSLDPGQGTEQYF
V gene: TRBV12-3/TRBV12-4; J gene: TRBJ2-5; CDR3 protein: CASSSRGSQQETQYF
V gene: TRBV29-1; J gene: TRBJ2-7; CDR3 protein: CSVGVDSGEQYF
V gene: TRBV25-1; J gene: TRBJ2-3; CDR3 protein: CASTDGADTQYF
V gene: TRBV20-1; J gene: TRBJ2-3; CDR3 protein: CSARVGRAPDTQYF
V gene: TRBV30; J gene: TRBJ1-6; CDR3 protein: CAWSRFGDSNSPLHF
V gene: TRBV27; J gene: TRBJ2-1; CDR3 protein: CASSLGSVYNEQFF
V gene: TRBV7-8; J gene: TRBJ2-2; CDR3 protein: CASSLGRRGLAGTGELFF
V gene: TRBV19; J gene: TRBJ1-1; CDR3 protein: CASSIRGTEAFF
V gene: TRBV7-8; J gene: TRBJ1-6; CDR3 protein: CASSLVARSPLHF
V gene: TRBV5-6; J gene: TRBJ2-1; CDR3 protein: CASSVTLTSVGNEQFF
V gene: TRBV19; J gene: TRBJ2-7; CDR3 protein: CASSISSGLAYEQYF
V gene: TRBV6-1; J gene: TRBJ2-1; CDR3 protein: CAITGQGYNEQFF
V gene: TRBV6-1; J gene: TRBJ1-4; CDR3 protein: CASKGTSGTGTNEKLFF
V gene: TRBV2; J gene: TRBJ2-7; CDR3 protein: CASTPGYEQYF
V gene: TRBV20-1; J gene: TRBJ2-7; CDR3 protein: CSARDQGQSDEQYF
V gene: TRBV27; J gene: TRBJ2-1; CDR3 protein: CASSPLIGETVEQFF
V gene: TRBV19; J gene: TRBJ1-5; CDR3 protein: CAARQVAGNQPQHF
V gene: TRBV2; J gene: TRBJ2-7; CDR3 protein: CASSRVLYEQYF
V gene: TRBV4-1; J gene: TRBJ2-1; CDR3 protein: CASSPRSVREQFF
V gene: TRBV12-3/TRBV12-4; J gene: TRBJ2-5; CDR3 protein: CASSSPPGTSGIETQYF
V gene: TRBV20-1; J gene: TRBJ1-6; CDR3 protein: CSARDPGTPSYNSPLHF
V gene: TRBV19; J gene: TRBJ2-7; CDR3 protein: CASSKYYFSLEIREQYF
V gene: TRBV7-9; J gene: TRBJ2-1; CDR3 protein: CASTGGDRVMNEQFF
V gene: TRBV4-1; J gene: TRBJ2-1; CDR3 protein: CASSFRGGSINEQFF
V gene: TRBV12-3/TRBV12-4; J gene: TRBJ1-2; CDR3 protein: CASTRGGSGGYTF
V gene: TRBV12-3/TRBV12-4; J gene: TRBJ1-1; CDR3 protein: CASSWVQGLGTEAFF
V gene: TRBV6-5; J gene: TRBJ2-5; CDR3 protein: CASSYGLAGARETQYF
V gene: TRBV28; J gene: TRBJ1-5; CDR3 protein: CASSPRDTRGNQPQHF
V gene: TRBV9; J gene: TRBJ2-3; CDR3 protein: CASSVASTDTQYF
V gene: TRBV7-2; J gene: TRBJ2-1; CDR3 protein: CASSAFSYNEQFF
V gene: TRBV11-2; J gene: TRBJ2-7; CDR3 protein: CASSLWGTVTGEQYF
V gene: TRBV20-1; J gene: TRBJ2-3; CDR3 protein: CSAPGLAGGVADTQYF
V gene: TRBV28; J gene: TRBJ1-1; CDR3 protein: CASSLDRGRTEAFF
V gene: TRBV3-1; J gene: TRBJ2-7; CDR3 protein: CASSHGGLAGDEQYF